The 32 T cell receptor beta chains below come from one sample, sequenced in a study of T cells after posttransplantation cyclophosphamide. Method: immunoSEQ multiplex PCR; TCRdb's copy keeps in-frame clones and lacks some. The sample records approximately 3,100 clones, 75% to 90% being singletons. A marrow graft followed busulfan-fludarabine conditioning, with cyclophosphamide on days +3 and +4. The sample was PBMCs, taken after allogeneic stem cell transplant with posttransplant cyclophosphamide. These receptors were collected from a female patient in her fifties or sixties who received an allogeneic stem cell transplant from an unrelated donor, was CMV-positive, and had acute and chronic GVHD. Some T cells here may be from the graft donor.

CDR3 in amino acids: CASSPRTGQGARGTGELFF. The CDR3 region has the DNA TGTGCCAGCTCACCACGTACCGGACAGGGGGCGAGAGGGACCGGGGAGCTGTTTTTT. The rearrangement joins TRBV18 to TRBJ2-2, with 11 positions matching TRBD1. The trim removed 1 base at V and 5 bases at J, leaving 12 bases unmatched. The CDR3 covers 19 residues. Germline loops: CDR1 KGHSH, CDR2 LQKENI.

This chain joins TRBV19 and TRBJ2-1, with 7 positions matching TRBD1. This CDR3 region has 16 residues. Germline loops: CDR1 LNHDA, CDR2 SQIVND (reference sequence). Trimming took 4 bases from V and 6 from J; bases not matched to a gene: 12. CDR3 nucleotide sequence: TGTGCCAGTAGTACAATTCCGGGACAGTTTTTCAATGAGCAGTTCTTC. Its protein product is CASSTIPGQFFNEQFF.

V usage is TRBV14 and J usage is TRBJ2-7; TRBD1 is a possible D gene (6 bases). Germline V gives CDR1 SGHDN, CDR2 FVKESK. The CDR3 length is 15 residues. Deletions cut 4 bases from V and 5 bases from J, with 18 bases between. The CDR3 nucleotides are TGTGCCAGCAGCCCTTGGACAGCCCTAGGCGACGAGCAGTACTTC. This sequence encodes CASSPWTALGDEQYF.

The genes are TRBV6-1 and TRBJ1-6; D is perhaps TRBD1 (6 bases). The CDR3 loop spans 13 amino acids. Trimming cost V 11 bases and J 7 bases, with 15 bases left between them. Per germline, CDR1 MNHNS and CDR2 SASEGT. The CDR3 is CAGTRGSNSPLHF. The CDR3 nucleotides read TGTGCCGGTACCAGGGGATCCAATTCACCCCTCCACTTT.

This chain joins TRBV19 and TRBJ1-5; D unclear. The CDR3 is made up of 15 amino acids. CDR1 and CDR2 (germline): LNHDA, SQIVND (reference sequence). V lost 5 bases, J lost 0 bases, and 11 bases lay in between. DNA of the CDR3: TGTGCCAGTAGTTTACAGAGCTATAGCAATCAGCCCCAGCATTTT. Its protein product is CASSLQSYSNQPQHF.

The chain couples TRBV5-4 to TRBJ2-3; 9 bases fit TRBD2. The J segment lost 4 bases and the V segment lost 0 bases, leaving 6 bases of the junction unmatched. Per the germline V gene, CDR1 is SGHNT and CDR2 is YYREEE (reference sequence). The CDR3 is 16 residues long. CDR3: CASSLVAGGPPDTQYF. The CDR3 DNA is TGTGCCAGCAGCTTGGTCGCGGGGGGGCCGCCAGATACGCAGTATTTT.

Of note for this clone: Compared with germline, one end of the junction differs, possibly owing to a read error. This chain connects TRBV29-1 to TRBJ2-5; perhaps TRBD1 as D (5 bases). The CDR3 contains 11 residues. Germline CDR1 and CDR2: SQVTM and ANQGSEA. The chain's CDR3 is CSVEDAGFLDF. In DNA, the CDR3 is TGCAGCGTTGAAGATGCAGGGTTCCTCGACTTC.

This rearrangement joins TRBV9 to TRBJ2-3; D may be TRBD2 (5 bases). Trimming left V 3 bases short and J 5 bases short, with 10 bases between. This CDR3 is built from 13 residues. From germline, CDR1 is SGDLS and CDR2 YYNGEE. DNA of the CDR3: TGTGCCAGCAGCGGGGGAGTCGAAGATACGCAGTATTTT. Protein sequence: CASSGGVEDTQYF.

V is TRBV7-2 and J is TRBJ2-1; 7 nucleotides agree with TRBD2. The length of the CDR3 is 14 residues. J gave up 9 bases and V 5 bases, and 10 bases lay outside the gene matches. Germline V gene lookup returns CDR1 SGHTA and CDR2 FQGNSA. The CDR3 nucleotides are TGTGCCAGCAGCCTGAGGCACTCGGGGGGTGAGCAGTTCTTC. Its translation is CASSLRHSGGEQFF.

This chain links TRBV7-9 with TRBJ1-6; a weak D match, TRBD1 (6 bases). Per germline, CDR1 SEHNR and CDR2 FQNEAQ (reference sequence). The CDR3 spans 17 residues. V was shortened by 2 bases and J by 10 bases, with 21 bases between the two germline ends. CDR3 region: CASSLKGWGHLESPLHF. CDR3 DNA sequence: TGTGCCAGCAGCTTAAAAGGGTGGGGACACCTGGAGTCACCCCTCCACTTT.

V gene TRBV6-5 combines with J gene TRBJ2-7; D is ambiguous. The germline gives CDR1 MNHEY, CDR2 SVGAGI. V gave up 0 bases and J gave up 5 bases, with 11 bases separating them. The CDR3 covers 14 residues. The DNA for the CDR3 is TGTGCCAGCAGTTACTCGGGCAGTTACCACGAGCAGTACTTC. It encodes CASSYSGSYHEQYF.

This chain links TRBV6-6 with TRBJ2-1; the D is unclear. Germline V CDR1 and CDR2: MNHNY, SVGAGI (reference sequence). The CDR3 totals 14 residues. V dropped 7 bases and J dropped 5 bases, with 15 bases sitting between them. CDR3 protein: CASNSGSSHNEQFF. The CDR3 DNA reads TGTGCCAGCAATTCCGGGTCATCCCACAATGAGCAGTTCTTC.

This chain connects TRBV6-1 to TRBJ2-1, with 10 nucleotides matching TRBD1. The CDR3 totals 17 residues. Germline trimming cut 2 bases from V and 8 bases from J; bases unmatched to any gene: 12. Germline CDR1 and CDR2: MNHNS and SASEGT. The DNA for the CDR3 is TGTGCCAGCAGTGAATGGTGGCTAGGACAGGGGGGACATGAGCAGTTCTTC. Protein sequence: CASSEWWLGQGGHEQFF.

The gene calls are TRBV29-1 and TRBJ2-7; tentative D call: TRBD2 (6 bases). Trimming took 5 bases from V and 5 from J, leaving 19 bases between them. This CDR3 contains 14 residues. Germline V gives CDR1 SQVTM, CDR2 ANQGSEA. CDR3: CSVWARDSSDEQYF. CDR3 DNA: TGCAGCGTTTGGGCCCGGGACTCCTCAGACGAGCAGTACTTC.

CDR3 sequence reads: CASSFYVGRRADTQYF. The CDR3 coding sequence is TGTGCCAGCAGCTTTTATGTCGGCAGGCGCGCAGATACGCAGTATTTT. The chain carries TRBV5-6 and TRBJ2-3; D is uncertain. The CDR3 sequence is 16 residues long. Germline V gene data show CDR1 as SGHDT and CDR2 as YYEEEE. V lost 2 bases to trimming and J lost 4 bases, with 17 bases between them. Full variable domain (remainder filled in from reference TRBV5-6 and TRBJ2-3): DAGVTQSPTHLIKTRGQQVTLRCSPKSGHDTVSWYQQALGQGPQFIFQYYEEEERQRGNFPDRFSGHQFPNYSSELNVNALLLGDSALYLCASSFYVGRRADTQYFGPGTRLTVL.

The chain employs TRBV28 and TRBJ2-5, with 7 bases matching TRBD2. The better agreement between TRBJ2-7 and the DNA end casts doubt on the J call. The V gene's germline CDR1 is MDHEN and CDR2 SYDVKM. This CDR3 comprises 13 residues. DNA for the CDR3: TGTGCCAGCAGCCCCGGGGGGACCTACGAGCAGTACTTC. Translation gives CASSPGGTYEQYF.

This rearrangement joins TRBV2 to TRBJ2-3; 16 bases are a match to TRBD2. Germline trimming cut 7 bases from V and 6 bases from J; bases unmatched to any gene: 4. Per the germline V gene, CDR1 is SNHLY and CDR2 is FYNNEI. The CDR3 length is 15 residues. The CDR3 bases are TGTGCCAGCACCTGGGGACTAGCGGGGGGGGATACGCAGTATTTT. It is translated as CASTWGLAGGDTQYF.

The gene calls are TRBV9 and TRBJ2-3, with TRBD2 matching 8 bases. Germline CDR1 reads SGDLS; CDR2 reads YYNGEE. The V gene end was trimmed by 0 bases and the J gene end by 5 bases; junction bases not matched to a gene: 5. The CDR3 is 15 residues long. CDR3 bases: TGTGCCAGCAGCGTAGTAACTAGCGGAAAAGATACGCAGTATTTT. This gives the protein CASSVVTSGKDTQYF.

The chain is built from TRBV7-2 and TRBJ2-4; D gene uncertain. Trimming stripped 5 bases from V and 6 bases from J, with 8 bases between. Germline lookup yields CDR1 SGHTA and CDR2 FQGNSA. The CDR3 has 12 residues. In DNA form, the CDR3 reads TGTGCCAGCAGCCCCTCGGGAAACATTCAGTACTTC. Translated: CASSPSGNIQYF. Full variable domain (missing parts from reference TRBV7-2 and TRBJ2-4): GAGVSQSPSNKVTEKGKDVELRCDPISGHTALYWYRQSLGQGLEFLIYFQGNSAPDKSGLPSDRFSAERTGGSVSTLTIQRTQQEDSAVYLCASSPSGNIQYFGAGTRLSVL.

The chain is built from TRBV29-1 and TRBJ2-5; D may be TRBD1 (5 bases). The CDR3 loop spans 14 amino acids. Looked up from germline, CDR1 is SQVTM and CDR2 is ANQGSEA. V was shortened by 2 bases and J by 2 bases, with 12 bases between the two germline ends. The CDR3 coding sequence is TGCAGCGTTGAAATGACAGAGACTCAAGAGACCCAGTACTTC. Translated: CSVEMTETQETQYF. The full variable domain, rest sourced from reference TRBV29-1 and TRBJ2-5, is SAVISQKPSRDICQRGTSLTIQCQVDSQVTMMFWYRQQPGQSLTLIATANQGSEATYESGFVIDKFPISRPNLTFSTLTVSNMSPEDSSIYLCSVEMTETQETQYFGPGTRLLVL.

The J gene is TRBJ1-5, the V gene TRBV5-4; maybe TRBD1 (5 bases). V was pared by 0 bases and J by 4 bases, with 20 bases between. CDR3 length: 18 residues. Germline-derived CDR1 and CDR2 are SGHNT and YYREEE (reference sequence). The CDR3 loop reads CASSLELILLGGNQPQHF. CDR3 sequence (DNA): TGTGCCAGCAGCTTGGAATTGATTTTGTTGGGGGGGAATCAGCCCCAGCATTTT.

This chain connects TRBV4-1 to TRBJ2-7; 9 bases align to TRBD2. The germline gives CDR1 MGHRA, CDR2 YSYEKL. This CDR3 region has 16 residues. V shed 1 base and J 6 bases; nucleotides not matched to a gene: 10. DNA for the CDR3: TGCGCCAGCAGCCAAGTAGCGGGGGCCGGCGGATCCGAGCAGTACTTC. Its translation is CASSQVAGAGGSEQYF.

The gene calls are TRBV5-1 and TRBJ2-2; 9 bases are shared with TRBD1. J gave up 3 bases and V 2 bases, and 2 bases lay outside the gene matches. The length of the CDR3 is 15 residues. Germline V gene data show CDR1 as SGHRS and CDR2 as YFSETQ. The CDR3, as DNA: TGCGCCAGCAGCTTACGGACAGGGGACACCGGGGAGCTGTTTTTT. It codes for CASSLRTGDTGELFF.

The gene calls are TRBV5-6 and TRBJ2-7; possibly TRBD1 for D (5 bases). The germline V gene has CDR1 SGHDT and CDR2 YYEEEE. The CDR3 runs to 13 residues. V gave up 2 bases and J gave up 2 bases, with 8 bases separating them. CDR3 loop: CASSLGAAYEQYF. DNA for the CDR3: TGTGCCAGCAGCTTAGGGGCTGCCTACGAGCAGTACTTC.

This chain uses TRBV21-1 with TRBJ1-1. TRBV21-1 has pseudogene status. This CDR3 has 11 amino acids. CDR3 sequence: CASKGEGGTFF. CDR3 in DNA: TGTGCCAGCAAAGGAGAGGGTGGAACTTTCTTT.

The rearrangement links TRBV9 to TRBJ2-5; 8 nucleotides match TRBD2. V was clipped by 0 bases and J by 5 bases; unmatched bases: 6. Germline V lookup: CDR1 SGDLS, CDR2 YYNGEE. This CDR3 contains 15 residues. The CDR3 nucleotides are TGTGCCAGCAGCGTAGACAGCGGGAGAGGGGAGACCCAGTACTTC. This encodes CASSVDSGRGETQYF. The entire variable domain, with the rest obtained from reference TRBV9 and TRBJ2-5, is as follows: DSGVTQTPKHLITATGQRVTLRCSPRSGDLSVYWYQQSLDQGLQFLIQYYNGEERAKGNILERFSAQQFPDLHSELNLSSLELGDSALYFCASSVDSGRGETQYFGPGTRLLVL.

The chain recombines TRBV7-8 with TRBJ1-5, with 7 positions matching TRBD1. Germline V gene data show CDR1 as SGHVS and CDR2 as FQNEAQ. The V gene end was trimmed by 3 bases and the J gene end by 4 bases; junction bases not matched to a gene: 6. The CDR3 sequence is 15 residues long. CDR3 nucleotides: TGTGCCAGCAGCTTGACGGGACAGAGAAATCAGCCCCAGCATTTT. This codes for CASSLTGQRNQPQHF.

V usage is TRBV19 and J usage is TRBJ1-5, with TRBD1 matching over 7 bases. The ends lost 3 bases at V and 5 bases at J; junction bases unmatched: 1. This CDR3 is built from 13 residues. Germline V gives CDR1 LNHDA, CDR2 SQIVND (reference sequence). This CDR3 reads CASSIDRDQPQHF. For the CDR3, the DNA is TGTGCCAGTAGTATTGACAGGGATCAGCCCCAGCATTTT.

This clone was observed a few times. V and J are TRBV7-9 and TRBJ2-7; unclear D gene. This CDR3 spans 13 amino acids. Trimming removed 5 bases from V and 5 bases from J, with 13 bases in between. The germline V gene encodes CDR1 SEHNR and CDR2 FQNEAQ (reference sequence). Here the CDR3 DNA reads TGTGCCAGCAGCCTAGTCTCACCGGACGAGCAGTACTTC. It encodes CASSLVSPDEQYF.

This clone is large in the sample. V and J are TRBV10-3 and TRBJ2-1, with D possibly matching TRBD2 (6 bases). The CDR3 runs to 16 residues. From germline, CDR1 is ENHRY and CDR2 SYGVKD. The V gene lost 6 bases and the J gene lost 4 bases, with 19 bases spanning the gap. CDR3 coding DNA: TGTGCCATCAGCGAGCAACGGGAGACGATTTACAATGAGCAGTTCTTC. As protein: CAISEQRETIYNEQFF.

The V call is TRBV7-9, the J call TRBJ2-5, with D tentatively TRBD2 (5 bases). In germline, CDR1 is SEHNR, CDR2 FQNEAQ (reference sequence). V was pared by 3 bases and J by 2 bases, with 22 bases between. CDR3 length: 18 residues. Here the CDR3 reads CASSLIVGVTPLQETQYF. CDR3 bases: TGTGCCAGCAGCTTGATCGTCGGGGTAACACCTCTACAAGAGACCCAGTACTTC.

The chain carries TRBV5-1 and TRBJ2-5, with D possibly matching TRBD1 (6 bases). The ends were cut back, 0 bases at V and 7 bases at J, with 16 bases in the middle. The CDR3 extends over 15 amino acids. Germline V gene sequence: CDR1 SGHRS, CDR2 YFSETQ. CDR3 sequence (DNA): TGCGCCAGCAGCTTGGGTTGGGACATCGGCGGGACCCAGTACTTC. It codes for CASSLGWDIGGTQYF.